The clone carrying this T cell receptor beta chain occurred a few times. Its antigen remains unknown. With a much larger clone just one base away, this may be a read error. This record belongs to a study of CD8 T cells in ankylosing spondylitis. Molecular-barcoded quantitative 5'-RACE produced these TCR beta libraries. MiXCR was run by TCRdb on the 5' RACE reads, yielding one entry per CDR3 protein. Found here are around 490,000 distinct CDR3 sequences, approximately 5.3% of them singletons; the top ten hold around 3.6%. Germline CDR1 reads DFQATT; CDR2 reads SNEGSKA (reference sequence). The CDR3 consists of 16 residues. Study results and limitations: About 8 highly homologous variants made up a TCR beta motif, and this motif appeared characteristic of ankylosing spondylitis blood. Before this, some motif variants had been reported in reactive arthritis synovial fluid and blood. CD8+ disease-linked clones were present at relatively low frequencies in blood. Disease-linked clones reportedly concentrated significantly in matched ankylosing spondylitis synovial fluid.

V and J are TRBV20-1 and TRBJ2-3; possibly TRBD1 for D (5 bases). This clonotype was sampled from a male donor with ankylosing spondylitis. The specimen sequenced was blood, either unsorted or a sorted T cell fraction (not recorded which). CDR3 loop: CCARDILQGRTDTQYF. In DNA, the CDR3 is TGCTGTGCTAGAGATATTTTGCAGGGCCGAACAGATACGCAGTATTTT.